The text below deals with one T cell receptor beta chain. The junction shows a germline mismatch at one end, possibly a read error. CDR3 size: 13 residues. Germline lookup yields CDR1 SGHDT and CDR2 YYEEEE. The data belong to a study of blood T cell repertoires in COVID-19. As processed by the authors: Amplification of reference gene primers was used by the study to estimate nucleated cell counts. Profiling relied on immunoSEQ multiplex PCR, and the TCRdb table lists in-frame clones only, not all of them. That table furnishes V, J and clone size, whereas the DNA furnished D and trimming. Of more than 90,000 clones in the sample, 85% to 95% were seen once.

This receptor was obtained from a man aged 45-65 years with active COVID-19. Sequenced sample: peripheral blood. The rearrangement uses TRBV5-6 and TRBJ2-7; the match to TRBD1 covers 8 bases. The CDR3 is CASSLDRDGEQYF. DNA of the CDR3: TGTGCCAGCAGTTTGGACAGGGATGGCGAGCAGTACTTC.